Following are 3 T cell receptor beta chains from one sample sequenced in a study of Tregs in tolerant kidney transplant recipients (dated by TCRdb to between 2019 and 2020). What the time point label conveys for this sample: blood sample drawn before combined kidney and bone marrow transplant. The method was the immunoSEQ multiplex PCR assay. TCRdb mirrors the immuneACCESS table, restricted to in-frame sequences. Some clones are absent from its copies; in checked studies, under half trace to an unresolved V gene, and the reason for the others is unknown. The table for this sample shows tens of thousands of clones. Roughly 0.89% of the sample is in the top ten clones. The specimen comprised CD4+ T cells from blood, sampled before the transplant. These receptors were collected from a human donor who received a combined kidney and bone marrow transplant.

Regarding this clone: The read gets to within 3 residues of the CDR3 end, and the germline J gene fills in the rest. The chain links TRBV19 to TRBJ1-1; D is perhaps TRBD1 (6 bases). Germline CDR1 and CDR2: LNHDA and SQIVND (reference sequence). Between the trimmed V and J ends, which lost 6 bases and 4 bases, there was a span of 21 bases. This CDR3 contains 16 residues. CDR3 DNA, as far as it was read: TGTGCCAGTAGCCCCATTCGGGGGGCGGGGGCCACTGAA. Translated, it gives CASSPIRGAGATE. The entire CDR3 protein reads CASSPIRGAGATEAFF.

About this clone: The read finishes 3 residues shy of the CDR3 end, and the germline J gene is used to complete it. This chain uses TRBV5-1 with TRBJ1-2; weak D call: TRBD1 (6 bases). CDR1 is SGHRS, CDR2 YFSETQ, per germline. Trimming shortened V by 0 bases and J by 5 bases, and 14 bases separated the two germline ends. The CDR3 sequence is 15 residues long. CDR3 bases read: TGCGCCAGCAGCTTGGAACCAGGGGCAGGTTATGGC. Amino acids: CASSLEPGAGYG. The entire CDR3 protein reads CASSLEPGAGYGYTF.

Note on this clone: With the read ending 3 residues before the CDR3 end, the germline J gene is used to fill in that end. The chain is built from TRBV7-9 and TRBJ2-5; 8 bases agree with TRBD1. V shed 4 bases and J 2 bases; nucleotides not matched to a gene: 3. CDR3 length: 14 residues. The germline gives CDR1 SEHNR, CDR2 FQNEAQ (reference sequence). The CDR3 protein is CASSSGQEQETQYF. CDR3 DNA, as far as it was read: TGTGCCAGCAGCTCGGGACAGGAACAAGAGACC.